This TCR beta chain appears in the sequencing data of a study of T and B cells in COVID-19 patients. Whole-study context: COVID-19 patients gave peripheral blood either during active infection or after recovery. Of 20 active-infection patients, approximately twelve were critically ill with mechanical ventilation or extracorporeal membrane oxygenation. General study results and limits: At recovery TRB diversity and richness exceeded healthy donors, after highly clonal active COVID-19 repertoires. Patients with COVID-19 reportedly showed strongly skewed T cell receptor beta variable and joining gene usage.

Each TRB amplification used roughly 240-550 ng of genomic DNA from blood. TRB rearrangements were amplified by multiplex PCR with BIOMED2 TRB-A/B primers. TCRdb independently ran MiXCR on the multiplex PCR reads; one entry per CDR3 protein. The table shows 13,000 to 15,000 distinct CDR3 sequences, with about 28% occurring only once. This CDR3 spans 13 amino acids. Germline CDR1 and CDR2: LNHDA and SQIVND (reference sequence). V was shortened by 8 bases and J by 6 bases, with 15 bases between the two germline ends. This clonotype is categorized as medium-sized. Antigen: not known. The chain carries TRBV19 and TRBJ2-3, with TRBD1 as a possible D gene (6 bases). The TCR sequence derives from a human donor who had recovered from COVID-19. Sequenced: blood. The DNA of the CDR3 is TGTGCCAGTGCCAGGGGTGAATTGGATACGCAGTATTTT. It is translated as CASARGELDTQYF.